This T cell receptor (beta chain) is from a study of early T cells in non-severe SARS-CoV-2 infection. Study overall: Sequencing input comprised bulk RNA from unsorted whole blood; chain pairing was not available.

Germline CDR1 SGHTA, CDR2 FQGTGA. V gave up 3 bases and J gave up 0 bases, with 11 bases separating them. The CDR3 is 15 amino acids. This clonotype was counted at least ten times. Its antigen is not known. Each cDNA molecule carried a unique molecular identifier. TCRdb called the 5' RACE reads again in MiXCR, with one record for every CDR3 protein. The table lists tens of thousands of distinct CDR3 sequences, around 12% of them singletons. Study outcomes and limitations: Clonotype matching in VDJdb favored anti-spike CD8 responses and did not capture private and CD4 specificities.

The V call is TRBV7-3, the J call TRBJ2-5; TRBD2 is a possible D gene (5 bases). Sequenced material: whole blood, taken at baseline. The source of this sequence is an adult who was a healthcare worker with PCR-confirmed SARS-CoV-2 infection or an uninfected control (not recorded which). The donor label of this sample is uncertain. The chain's CDR3 is CASSFGGSDQETQYF. The CDR3 bases are TGTGCCAGCAGCTTTGGCGGGTCTGACCAAGAGACCCAGTACTTC.